The clone carrying this TCR beta chain was seen ten or more times. Using its own MiXCR run on the 5' RACE reads, TCRdb lists one record per CDR3 protein. The table shows 130,000 or so distinct CDR3 sequences, with around 4% occurring only once. The V and J ends lost 7 bases and 2 bases, in that order; junction bases with no gene match: 9. The length of the CDR3 is 15 residues. Looked up from germline, CDR1 is MNHNS and CDR2 is SASEGT. It was unfractionated whole blood from which total RNA was extracted. The data derive from a study of human T cells and chemical hapten exposure. The TCR originated in a female donor in good health. V and J are TRBV6-1 and TRBJ2-7, with 9 nucleotides matching TRBD1. The CDR3 DNA reads TGTGCCAGCAAAAGCCGGACAGGGGATGCCTACGAGCAGTACTTC. Its translation is CASKSRTGDAYEQYF.